Listed below are T cell receptor beta chains from one sample, sequenced in a study of PD-1 blockade in classical Hodgkin lymphoma. Profiling relied on immunoSEQ multiplex PCR, and the TCRdb table lists in-frame clones only, not all of them. The sample has about 25,000 clones; around 86% are singletons. The sample here was peripheral blood mononuclear cells (PBMCs), taken before the second cycle of nivolumab. The receptors were gathered from a human donor with classical Hodgkin lymphoma. Both conserved end residues are part of each CDR3. The order of the fields is V gene, D gene, J gene, clone size, CDR3 protein, CDR3 DNA. D genes are given only for firm matches. Size is omitted from some rows. Given values are once, few, many or a class for expanded clones.

V gene: TRBV5-1; D gene: TRBD1; J gene: TRBJ1-5; clone size: .; CDR3 protein: CASSLGAGGSNQPQHF; CDR3 DNA: TGCGCCAGCAGCTTGGGGGCAGGGGGTAGCAATCAGCCCCAGCATTTT
V gene: TRBV7-9; D gene: .; J gene: TRBJ2-4; clone size: .; CDR3 protein: CASSLAHRSLAKNIQYF; CDR3 DNA: TGTGCCAGCAGCTTAGCACACAGGTCTCTAGCCAAAAACATTCAGTACTTC
V gene: TRBV7-2; D gene: TRBD1; J gene: TRBJ2-7; clone size: .; CDR3 protein: CASSLFPGQGAYEQYF; CDR3 DNA: TGTGCCAGCAGCTTATTTCCCGGACAGGGGGCTTACGAGCAGTACTTC
V gene: TRBV27; D gene: .; J gene: TRBJ2-1; clone size: few; CDR3 protein: CASTHGDEQFF; CDR3 DNA: TGTGCCAGCACCCATGGGGATGAGCAGTTCTTC
V gene: TRBV12-5; D gene: TRBD1; J gene: TRBJ1-6; clone size: .; CDR3 protein: CASGLATGTGGSSPLHF; CDR3 DNA: TGTGCTAGTGGTTTGGCCACCGGGACAGGGGGCAGTTCACCCCTCCACTTT
V gene: TRBV27; D gene: .; J gene: TRBJ2-7; clone size: .; CDR3 protein: CASRNRGLQENYEQYF; CDR3 DNA: TGTGCCAGCAGAAACCGCGGCTTACAGGAGAACTACGAGCAGTACTTC
V gene: TRBV5-1; D gene: TRBD1; J gene: TRBJ2-2; clone size: .; CDR3 protein: CASKTGEIGELFF; CDR3 DNA: TGCGCCAGTAAGACAGGGGAGATCGGGGAGCTGTTTTTT
V gene: TRBV30; D gene: .; J gene: TRBJ1-2; clone size: .; CDR3 protein: CAWSVLRSHYGYTF; CDR3 DNA: TGTGCCTGGAGTGTACTGAGGTCCCACTATGGCTACACCTTC
V gene: TRBV7-3; D gene: TRBD2; J gene: TRBJ2-7; clone size: .; CDR3 protein: CASSSGTSGSVAEQYF; CDR3 DNA: TGTGCCAGCAGCTCCGGGACTAGCGGGAGTGTCGCCGAGCAGTACTTC
V gene: TRBV4-1; D gene: .; J gene: TRBJ2-1; clone size: .; CDR3 protein: CASSPDLDPTEQFF; CDR3 DNA: TGCGCCAGCAGCCCCGACTTGGACCCCACTGAGCAGTTCTTC
V gene: TRBV6-1; D gene: .; J gene: TRBJ1-2; clone size: .; CDR3 protein: CASSDPGRRYTF; CDR3 DNA: TGTGCCAGCAGTGACCCGGGGAGACGCTACACCTTC
V gene: TRBV5-1; D gene: .; J gene: TRBJ2-3; clone size: .; CDR3 protein: CASSLHRRAEKGRGDTQYF; CDR3 DNA: TGCGCCAGCAGCTTGCACCGAAGGGCCGAAAAGGGTCGAGGGGATACGCAGTATTTT
V gene: TRBV6-7; D gene: .; J gene: TRBJ2-6; clone size: .; CDR3 protein: CASSYLQSRANVLTF; CDR3 DNA: TGTGCCAGCAGTTATTTACAAAGTCGGGCCAACGTCCTGACTTTC
V gene: TRBV25-1; D gene: TRBD1; J gene: TRBJ2-5; clone size: .; CDR3 protein: CASSAWTGQPHPQETQYF; CDR3 DNA: TGTGCCAGCAGTGCCTGGACAGGGCAACCCCACCCACAAGAGACCCAGTACTTC
V gene: TRBV28; D gene: TRBD1; J gene: TRBJ2-5; clone size: .; CDR3 protein: CASSTLLTGMEETQYF; CDR3 DNA: TGTGCCAGCAGTACCCTATTGACAGGGATGGAGGAGACCCAGTACTTC
V gene: TRBV2; D gene: .; J gene: TRBJ1-2; clone size: .; CDR3 protein: CASSRLVTNYGYTF; CDR3 DNA: TGTGCCAGCAGCCGCCTGGTGACTAACTATGGCTACACCTTC
V gene: TRBV11-2; D gene: .; J gene: TRBJ2-2; clone size: .; CDR3 protein: CASSFIRTGELFF; CDR3 DNA: TGTGCCAGCAGCTTCATCAGGACCGGGGAGCTGTTTTTT
V gene: TRBV30; D gene: .; J gene: TRBJ2-2; clone size: .; CDR3 protein: CAWSVLIGGGELFF; CDR3 DNA: TGTGCCTGGAGTGTACTGATAGGTGGCGGGGAGCTGTTTTTT
V gene: TRBV30; D gene: .; J gene: TRBJ1-1; clone size: .; CDR3 protein: CAWMRAADAFF; CDR3 DNA: TGTGCCTGGATGAGGGCAGCGGACGCTTTCTTT
V gene: TRBV6-1; D gene: .; J gene: TRBJ2-7; clone size: few; CDR3 protein: CASATPQGSYEQYF; CDR3 DNA: TGTGCCAGCGCCACCCCCCAGGGGTCCTACGAGCAGTACTTC
V gene: TRBV5-4; D gene: .; J gene: TRBJ1-2; clone size: .; CDR3 protein: CASSLTGYGYTF; CDR3 DNA: TGTGCCAGCAGCTTGACGGGATATGGCTACACCTTC
V gene: TRBV7-9; D gene: .; J gene: TRBJ2-7; clone size: .; CDR3 protein: CASTISGTYEQYF; CDR3 DNA: TGTGCCAGCACGATTAGCGGAACCTACGAGCAGTACTTC
V gene: TRBV19; D gene: .; J gene: TRBJ1-1; clone size: few; CDR3 protein: CASSGGVNTEAFF; CDR3 DNA: TGTGCCAGTTCGGGTGGGGTGAACACTGAAGCTTTCTTT
V gene: TRBV4-1; D gene: .; J gene: TRBJ2-1; clone size: .; CDR3 protein: CASSQDSPKYNEQFF; CDR3 DNA: TGCGCCAGCAGCCAAGACTCACCAAAGTATAATGAGCAGTTCTTC
V gene: TRBV18; D gene: .; J gene: TRBJ1-1; clone size: once; CDR3 protein: CASSPPGPNTEAFF; CDR3 DNA: TGTGCCAGCTCACCACCGGGACCAAACACTGAAGCTTTCTTT
V gene: TRBV18; D gene: .; J gene: TRBJ2-2; clone size: .; CDR3 protein: CASSPRHPRGFTGELFF; CDR3 DNA: TGTGCCAGCTCACCGAGACACCCTAGGGGATTCACCGGGGAGCTGTTTTTT
V gene: TRBV9; D gene: .; J gene: TRBJ2-7; clone size: few; CDR3 protein: CASSADQGFAYEQYF; CDR3 DNA: TGTGCCAGCAGCGCAGACCAGGGTTTTGCCTACGAGCAGTACTTC
V gene: TRBV14; D gene: .; J gene: TRBJ2-7; clone size: .; CDR3 protein: CASSRDYEQYF; CDR3 DNA: TGTGCCAGCAGCCGAGACTACGAGCAGTACTTC
V gene: TRBV7-9; D gene: TRBD2; J gene: TRBJ2-1; clone size: .; CDR3 protein: CASSFGKRGASYNEQFF; CDR3 DNA: TGTGCCAGCAGCTTTGGAAAGCGGGGGGCCTCCTACAATGAGCAGTTCTTC
V gene: TRBV10-3; D gene: .; J gene: TRBJ2-3; clone size: .; CDR3 protein: CAIRGSGTQDDTQYF; CDR3 DNA: TGTGCCATCAGGGGGTCGGGTACTCAGGATGATACGCAGTATTTT
V gene: TRBV28; D gene: .; J gene: TRBJ2-7; clone size: .; CDR3 protein: CASSRGASSYEQYF; CDR3 DNA: TGTGCCAGCAGTAGAGGAGCCTCGTCCTACGAGCAGTACTTC
V gene: TRBV4-1; D gene: .; J gene: TRBJ1-1; clone size: .; CDR3 protein: CASSQGLAGTNTEAFF; CDR3 DNA: TGCGCCAGCAGCCAAGGTCTTGCAGGAACGAACACTGAAGCTTTCTTT
V gene: TRBV28; D gene: .; J gene: TRBJ2-6; clone size: .; CDR3 protein: CASRFSGDGANVLTF; CDR3 DNA: TGTGCCAGTAGATTTTCGGGGGACGGGGCCAACGTCCTGACTTTC
V gene: TRBV27; D gene: TRBD2; J gene: TRBJ2-2; clone size: once; CDR3 protein: CASSLAGPAGWTGELFF; CDR3 DNA: TGTGCCAGCAGTTTGGCGGGCCCAGCGGGATGGACCGGGGAGCTGTTTTTT
V gene: TRBV10-3; D gene: TRBD2; J gene: TRBJ2-7; clone size: .; CDR3 protein: CAIRKGLAGSYEQYF; CDR3 DNA: TGTGCCATCAGAAAGGGACTAGCGGGTTCCTACGAGCAGTACTTC
V gene: TRBV12-2; D gene: .; J gene: TRBJ1-3; clone size: .; CDR3 protein: CASRPVGGAGNTIYF; CDR3 DNA: TGTGCAAGTCGCCCCGTGGGGGGGGCTGGAAACACCATATATTTT
V gene: TRBV21-1; D gene: .; J gene: TRBJ2-5; clone size: .; CDR3 protein: CASSKFSQDWIQETQYF; CDR3 DNA: TGTGCCAGCAGCAAATTCTCACAAGATTGGATTCAAGAGACCCAGTACTTC
V gene: TRBV5-4; D gene: .; J gene: TRBJ2-1; clone size: .; CDR3 protein: CASSYLHRDEGNEQFF; CDR3 DNA: TGTGCCAGCAGCTACCTACACCGGGACGAAGGGAATGAGCAGTTCTTC
V gene: TRBV30; D gene: .; J gene: TRBJ2-1; clone size: few; CDR3 protein: CAWTPGGARNEQFF; CDR3 DNA: TGTGCCTGGACCCCAGGGGGGGCACGGAATGAGCAGTTCTTC
V gene: TRBV19; D gene: .; J gene: TRBJ1-1; clone size: .; CDR3 protein: CASSPPTVNTEAFF; CDR3 DNA: TGTGCCAGTAGTCCCCCAACCGTGAACACTGAAGCTTTCTTT
V gene: TRBV7-9; D gene: TRBD1; J gene: TRBJ1-6; clone size: .; CDR3 protein: CASSSHEQQGASSPLHF; CDR3 DNA: TGTGCCAGCAGCTCCCATGAGCAACAGGGGGCTTCTTCACCCCTCCACTTT
V gene: TRBV2; D gene: TRBD2; J gene: TRBJ2-1; clone size: .; CDR3 protein: CASTGLASGEQFF; CDR3 DNA: TGTGCCAGCACGGGACTAGCTTCAGGTGAGCAGTTCTTC
V gene: TRBV30; D gene: TRBD2; J gene: TRBJ2-2; clone size: .; CDR3 protein: CAWRALAGNTGELFF; CDR3 DNA: TGTGCCTGGAGGGCACTAGCGGGGAACACCGGGGAGCTGTTTTTT
V gene: TRBV27; D gene: TRBD2; J gene: TRBJ2-3; clone size: once; CDR3 protein: CASSSLGTSRSTDTQYF; CDR3 DNA: TGTGCCAGCAGTTCTCTGGGGACTAGCAGAAGCACAGATACGCAGTATTTT
V gene: TRBV4-2; D gene: .; J gene: TRBJ1-2; clone size: .; CDR3 protein: CASSQVDNLYGYTF; CDR3 DNA: TGTGCCAGCAGCCAAGTTGACAATCTGTATGGCTACACCTTC
V gene: TRBV5-1; D gene: .; J gene: TRBJ1-5; clone size: few; CDR3 protein: CASPASVGQPQHF; CDR3 DNA: TGCGCCAGCCCAGCTTCAGTGGGTCAGCCCCAGCATTTT
V gene: TRBV27; D gene: .; J gene: TRBJ2-7; clone size: few; CDR3 protein: CASSRVEQYF; CDR3 DNA: TGTGCCAGCTCCAGGGTCGAGCAGTACTTC
V gene: TRBV25-1; D gene: .; J gene: TRBJ1-6; clone size: .; CDR3 protein: CASSEASSYNSPLHF; CDR3 DNA: TGTGCCAGCAGTGAGGCTAGCTCCTATAATTCACCCCTCCACTTT
V gene: TRBV7-3; D gene: .; J gene: TRBJ1-1; clone size: .; CDR3 protein: CASSSQGSNTEAFF; CDR3 DNA: TGTGCCAGCAGCTCGCAGGGTTCGAACACTGAAGCTTTCTTT
V gene: TRBV7-6; D gene: .; J gene: TRBJ2-5; clone size: .; CDR3 protein: CASSRGHQETQYF; CDR3 DNA: TGTGCCAGCAGCCGGGGGCACCAAGAGACCCAGTACTTC
V gene: TRBV19; D gene: TRBD1; J gene: TRBJ1-5; clone size: .; CDR3 protein: CASWTGGENSNQPQHF; CDR3 DNA: TGTGCCAGTTGGACAGGGGGCGAGAATAGCAATCAGCCCCAGCATTTT
V gene: TRBV7-8; D gene: .; J gene: TRBJ1-2; clone size: .; CDR3 protein: CASSLADSPTYGYTF; CDR3 DNA: TGTGCCAGCAGCTTAGCGGACAGCCCCACCTATGGCTACACCTTC
V gene: TRBV4-2; D gene: TRBD2; J gene: TRBJ2-1; clone size: .; CDR3 protein: CASSQEGAGVSYNEQFF; CDR3 DNA: TGTGCCAGCAGCCAAGAGGGAGCGGGAGTGTCCTACAATGAGCAGTTCTTC
V gene: TRBV11-3; D gene: .; J gene: TRBJ2-7; clone size: .; CDR3 protein: CASSPSGGAKQYF; CDR3 DNA: TGTGCCAGCAGCCCATCAGGGGGGGCAAAGCAGTACTTC
V gene: TRBV28; D gene: .; J gene: TRBJ2-1; clone size: once; CDR3 protein: CASSLAGSLYNEQFF; CDR3 DNA: TGTGCCAGCAGTTTGGCCGGGAGCCTATACAATGAGCAGTTCTTC